This T cell receptor (beta chain) appears in the sequencing data of a study of circulating CD8 cells and anti-PD-1 response in melanoma. About the research overall: Every 2 weeks, patients got 3 mg/kg nivolumab intravenously.

The V end was cut by 2 bases, the J end by 6 bases, with 11 bases between. The germline gives CDR1 LNHDA, CDR2 SQIVND (reference sequence). The CDR3 contains 13 residues. Live CD3+CD8+TCRalphabeta+ cells were sorted into four subsets by PD-1 and/or TIGIT. This clonotype showed up just a few times. TCR libraries were prepared from 15 ng of total RNA with the QIAseq Immune Repertoire TCR panel. TCRdb ran MiXCR on the reads and lists one entry per CDR3 protein. The table records roughly 490 distinct CDR3 sequences, approximately 6% of them present only once. The chain joins TRBV19 to TRBJ2-7; unclear D gene. The clonotype was recovered from a human donor with melanoma. The input for sequencing was CD8+ T cells from PBMCs, taken at baseline or after one month of anti-PD-1 therapy (not recorded which). Written as DNA, the CDR3 is TGTGCCAGTAGTATATTCGCAGCCACCGAGCAGTACTTC. As protein: CASSIFAATEQYF.